The T cell receptor beta chain described here comes from a study of blood T cells in healthy people across ages. With 0 bases removed from V and 4 bases from J, the gap between germline ends came to 12 bases. Germline CDR1 and CDR2: MNHEY and SVGAGI. This CDR3 region has 15 residues. Sample-barcoded 5' priming and a J-beta primer mix drove a second PCR of about 6 to 12 cycles. TCRdb called the 5' RACE reads again in MiXCR, with one record for every CDR3 protein. This table holds about a million distinct CDR3 sequences, about 53% found once. Each sample gave at least 7 million isolated PBMCs. The sequence derives from a woman in her sixties in good health. V and J are TRBV6-5 and TRBJ1-1; a possible D gene is TRBD1 (5 bases). Sequenced material: blood. The CDR3 nucleotides read TGTGCCAGCAGTTACTCGTGGGGCCGGCCCACTGAAGCTTTCTTT. Translating it yields CASSYSWGRPTEAFF.